Each of the 9 T cell receptor beta chains below was sequenced from the same sample in a study of T cell responses to AZD1222 COVID-19 vaccine (dated by TCRdb to the early 2020s). Library construction relied on the immunoSEQ multiplex PCR assay. Imported from immuneACCESS, the table was reduced by TCRdb to in-frame sequences with V and J called. These copies leave out some clones; in studies compared against another copy, an unresolved V gene accounts for under half, and the cause of the remainder is not known. The sample includes about 120,000 clones, with almost 90% observed a single time. About 10% of the sample goes to the ten largest clones. Sample time point, as interpreted from the label and publication: baseline before first vaccination. This material consisted of peripheral blood, taken on day 0 of AZD1222 vaccination. These TCRs come from an adult in good health.

The chain links TRBV27 to TRBJ2-6, with TRBD2 as a possible D gene (5 bases). Germline V CDR1 and CDR2: MNHEY, SMNVEV (reference sequence). The CDR3 is made up of 16 amino acids. Trimming stripped 2 bases from V and 1 base from J, with 9 bases between. DNA of the CDR3: TGTGCCAGCAGTTTAGGCTCGGGGTCTGGGGCCAACGTCCTGACTTTC. Its protein is CASSLGSGSGANVLTF.

CDR3 protein: CASSFLRRGQGSYTF. The CDR3, as DNA: TGTGCCAGCAGTTTCCTCCGAAGGGGACAGGGAAGCTACACCTTC. V gene TRBV28 combines with J gene TRBJ1-2; TRBD1 matches at 9 bases. Losses at the gene ends were 3 bases for V and 9 bases for J; bases not matched to a gene: 11. This CDR3 is 15 amino acids long. Germline CDR1 MDHEN, CDR2 SYDVKM.

The chain couples TRBV28 to TRBJ1-5; tentative D call: TRBD1 (5 bases). In germline, CDR1 is MDHEN, CDR2 SYDVKM. The CDR3 runs 14 residues. Deletions cut 6 bases from V and 7 bases from J, with 16 bases between. The chain's CDR3 is CASSRAPMDQPQHF. The CDR3 nucleotides read TGTGCCAGCAGCAGGGCCCCGATGGACCAGCCCCAGCATTTT.

V and J are TRBV12-3 or TRBV12-4 and TRBJ2-3; 8 bases fit TRBD2. With V trimmed by 5 bases and J by 4 bases, 2 bases remained unmatched. The CDR3 is 13 amino acids. The CDR3 bases are TGTGCCAGCAGTCTCGGGGGGGCAGATACGCAGTATTTT. Its protein is CASSLGGADTQYF.

V and J are TRBV7-9 and TRBJ1-1; TRBD1 might be the D (6 bases). Trimming shortened V by 5 bases and J by 0 bases, and 13 bases separated the two germline ends. The CDR3 has 15 residues. CDR1 and CDR2 from the germline V gene are SEHNR and FQNEAQ (reference sequence). The CDR3, as DNA: TGTGCCAGCAGCCCCACCGGGACAATGAACACTGAAGCTTTCTTT. Translating gives CASSPTGTMNTEAFF.

V is TRBV30 and J is TRBJ2-7, with D perhaps given as TRBD1 or TRBD2 (5 bases each). This CDR3 has 13 amino acids. Germline CDR1 reads GTSNPN; CDR2 reads SVGIG (reference sequence). The ends were cut back, 0 bases at V and 5 bases at J, with 11 bases in the middle. The CDR3 loop is CAWSVGTNHEQYF. The CDR3 DNA sequence: TGTGCCTGGAGTGTAGGGACGAACCACGAGCAGTACTTC.

The chain couples TRBV12-3 or TRBV12-4 to TRBJ1-5; a possible D gene is TRBD1 (5 bases). This CDR3 is built from 13 residues. With 3 bases removed from V and 5 bases from J, the gap between germline ends came to 8 bases. The CDR3 loop reads CASSFGRDQPQHF. CDR3 in DNA: TGTGCCAGCAGTTTTGGCAGGGATCAGCCCCAGCATTTT.

This clone was counted once. The same CDR3 arises from other DNA sequences in this sample as well. J is TRBJ1-1 and V is TRBV6-5; a weak D match, TRBD1 (5 bases). In germline, CDR1 is MNHEY, CDR2 SVGAGI. The CDR3 covers 13 residues. Trimming took 5 bases from V and 0 from J, leaving 7 bases between them. In DNA, the CDR3 is TGTGCCAGCAGTAGGGGACTGAACACTGAAGCTTTCTTT. Amino acids: CASSRGLNTEAFF.

The V and J genes are TRBV7-2 and TRBJ1-6, with D unclear. V was pared by 5 bases and J by 12 bases, with 14 bases between. CDR3 size: 13 residues. Germline lookup yields CDR1 SGHTA and CDR2 FQGNSA. As DNA, the CDR3 is TGTGCCAGCAGCCCCACCCTCCTAAGACCCCTCCACTTT. Amino acid sequence: CASSPTLLRPLHF.